The entry below gives a single T cell receptor (beta chain) sequence along with its context. Antigen: not known. This sample was included in a study of shared clonotypes between healthy human individuals. Study overall: Each donor had three CD4 naive, three CD4 memory, two CD8 naive and one CD8 memory plate.

Findings and caveats of the study: Only blood was sampled, and tissue TCR repertoires likely differ from blood ones.

V lost 6 bases, J lost 5 bases, and 10 bases stayed unmatched. Looked up from germline, CDR1 is SGHDN and CDR2 is FVKESK. The CDR3 has 15 residues. Assay execution proceeded at the deep level. Method: immunoSEQ multiplex PCR; TCRdb's copy keeps in-frame clones and lacks some. In the table there are about 1 million clones, roughly 75% of which are singletons. Sequencing was performed on memory CD4+ T cells sorted from blood. Subset: CD45RA-negative fraction. This clonotype was obtained from a man younger than 35 in good health. The chain links TRBV14 to TRBJ1-2, with TRBD1 matching over 9 bases. As DNA, the CDR3 is TGTGCCAGCAGGTGGTCCGGGACAGGGAATTATGGCTACACCTTC. Translating gives CASRWSGTGNYGYTF.